This paragraph reports one TCR beta chain. This entry comes from a study of blood T cell repertoires in COVID-19. Measured with immunoSEQ multiplex PCR; TCRdb has only the in-frame clones, and not every one. The data hold 250,000 or so clones, with 70% to 90% observed a single time. Sequenced sample: PBMCs or T cells enriched from blood (not recorded which). The clonotype was recovered from a woman aged 50 to 60 who had recovered from COVID-19.

The CDR3 DNA follows: TGTGCCAGCAGCCAAGGTCGGCAGGAGGATGGGGAGCTGTTTTTT. Its protein product is CASSQGRQEDGELFF. This sequence joins TRBV7-3 and TRBJ2-2; D is possibly TRBD2 (5 bases). Trimming left V 5 bases short and J 8 bases short, with 18 bases between. The V gene's germline CDR1 is SGHTA and CDR2 FQGTGA. This CDR3 has 15 residues.